The T cell receptor beta chain under discussion was sequenced for a study of blood T cell repertoires in COVID-19. Overall study: Samples came from the United States, Italy and Spain, spanning acute and convalescent COVID-19. T cells, B-cell-depleted T cells, or PBMCs supplied cDNA or gDNA.

Authors' methods: Amplification of reference gene primers provided the estimated nucleated cell counts. The data were produced by immunoSEQ multiplex PCR, yet TCRdb's version contains in-frame clones alone and is incomplete. The DNA was the basis for D and trimming; V, J and clone size are from that table. Of about 230,000 clones listed, roughly 80% were seen once; the top ten hold roughly 7.9%. V dropped 1 base and J dropped 0 bases, with 9 bases sitting between them. The germline V gene has CDR1 SGHDT and CDR2 YYEEEE. The CDR3 contains 15 residues. The chain is built from TRBV5-6 and TRBJ2-3; D ambiguous. Sample: peripheral blood. The sequence was collected from an elderly woman with acute or convalescent COVID-19. The CDR3 sequence: CASSLRQTSTDTQYF. The DNA of the CDR3 is TGTGCCAGCAGCTTGCGCCAGACTAGCACAGATACGCAGTATTTT.